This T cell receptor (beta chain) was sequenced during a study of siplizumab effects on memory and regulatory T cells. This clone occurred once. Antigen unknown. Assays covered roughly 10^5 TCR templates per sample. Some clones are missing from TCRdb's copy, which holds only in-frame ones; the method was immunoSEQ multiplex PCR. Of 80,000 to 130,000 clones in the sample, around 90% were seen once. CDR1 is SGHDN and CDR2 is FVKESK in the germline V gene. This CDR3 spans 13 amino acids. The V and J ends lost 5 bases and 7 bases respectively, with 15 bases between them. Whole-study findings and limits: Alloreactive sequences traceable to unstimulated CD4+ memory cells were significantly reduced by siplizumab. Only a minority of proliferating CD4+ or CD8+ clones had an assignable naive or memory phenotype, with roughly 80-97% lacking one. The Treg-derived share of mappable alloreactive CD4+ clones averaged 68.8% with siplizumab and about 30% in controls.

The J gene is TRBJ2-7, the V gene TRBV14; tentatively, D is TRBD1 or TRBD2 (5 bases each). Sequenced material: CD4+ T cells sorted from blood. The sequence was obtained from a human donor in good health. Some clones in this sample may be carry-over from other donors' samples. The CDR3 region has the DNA TGTGCCAGCAGCAGAGTTTTTGAGGGGGAGCAGTACTTC. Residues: CASSRVFEGEQYF.